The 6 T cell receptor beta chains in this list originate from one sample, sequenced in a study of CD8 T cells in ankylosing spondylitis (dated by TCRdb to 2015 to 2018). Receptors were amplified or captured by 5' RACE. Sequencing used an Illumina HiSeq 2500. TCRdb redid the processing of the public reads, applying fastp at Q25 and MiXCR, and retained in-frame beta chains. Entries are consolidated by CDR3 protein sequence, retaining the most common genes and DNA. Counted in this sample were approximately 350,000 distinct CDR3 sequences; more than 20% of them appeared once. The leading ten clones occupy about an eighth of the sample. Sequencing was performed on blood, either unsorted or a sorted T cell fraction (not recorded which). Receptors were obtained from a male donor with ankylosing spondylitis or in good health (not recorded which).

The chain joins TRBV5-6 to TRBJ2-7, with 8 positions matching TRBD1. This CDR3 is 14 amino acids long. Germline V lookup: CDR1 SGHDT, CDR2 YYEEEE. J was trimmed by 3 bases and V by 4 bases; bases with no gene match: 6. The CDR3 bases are TGTGCCAGCAGCGTGACAGGGGCAAGCTACGAGCAGTACTTC. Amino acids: CASSVTGASYEQYF.

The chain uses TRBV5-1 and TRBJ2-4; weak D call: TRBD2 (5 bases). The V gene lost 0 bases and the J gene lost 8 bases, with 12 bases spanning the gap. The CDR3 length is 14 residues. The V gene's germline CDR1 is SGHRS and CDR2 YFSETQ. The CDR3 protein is CASSLGLAGDIQYF. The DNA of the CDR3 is TGCGCCAGCAGCTTGGGTCTGGCCGGGGACATTCAGTACTTC.

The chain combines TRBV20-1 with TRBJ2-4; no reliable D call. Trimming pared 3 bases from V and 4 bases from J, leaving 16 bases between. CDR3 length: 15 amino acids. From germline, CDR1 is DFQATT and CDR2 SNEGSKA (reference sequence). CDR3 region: CSASDDGELKNIQYF. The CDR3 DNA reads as TGCAGTGCTAGCGACGACGGAGAACTAAAAAACATTCAGTACTTC.

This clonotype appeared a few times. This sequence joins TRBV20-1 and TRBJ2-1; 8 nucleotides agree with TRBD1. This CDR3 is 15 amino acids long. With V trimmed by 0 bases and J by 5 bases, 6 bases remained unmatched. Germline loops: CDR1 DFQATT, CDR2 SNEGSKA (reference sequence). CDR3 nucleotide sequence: TGCAGTGCTAGAGATGTCCAGGGGGCGGACAATGAGCAGTTCTTC. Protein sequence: CSARDVQGADNEQFF.

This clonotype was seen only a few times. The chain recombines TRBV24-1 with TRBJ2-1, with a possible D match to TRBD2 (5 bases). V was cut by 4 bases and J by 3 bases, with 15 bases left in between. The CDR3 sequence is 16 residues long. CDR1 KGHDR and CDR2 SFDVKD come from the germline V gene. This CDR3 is CATSEGRVSNYNEQFF. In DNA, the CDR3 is TGTGCCACCAGTGAAGGGAGAGTTTCAAACTACAATGAGCAGTTCTTC.

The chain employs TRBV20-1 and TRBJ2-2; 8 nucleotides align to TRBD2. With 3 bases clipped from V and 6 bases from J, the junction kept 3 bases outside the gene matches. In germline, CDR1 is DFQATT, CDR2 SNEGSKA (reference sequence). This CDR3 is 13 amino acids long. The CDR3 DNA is TGCAGTGCTAGCCTCGGGGGGGCCGGGGAGCTGTTTTTT. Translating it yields CSASLGGAGELFF.